Each of the 22 T cell receptor beta chains below was sequenced from the same sample in a study of read filtering for tumor transcriptome and immune sequencing. The library was built from roughly 400 ng RNA with molecular barcoded adaptors for alpha/delta and beta/gamma chains. From the reads, TCRdb called clonotypes with MiXCR, one entry per CDR3 protein. The sample holds about 61,000 distinct CDR3 sequences; about 21% are singletons and the top ten take 11% to 15%. Sequenced input: a population of CD138-negative cells sorted from bone marrow. Receptor source: a donor over 35 with multiple myeloma.

This clonotype was picked up many times. The V gene is TRBV20-1, the J gene TRBJ2-1, with TRBD2 matching over 11 bases. This CDR3 contains 14 residues. V lost 4 bases, J lost 4 bases, and 3 bases stayed unmatched. The germline V gene has CDR1 DFQATT and CDR2 SNEGSKA (reference sequence). The CDR3 nucleotides are TGCAGTGCTACTACTAGCGGGGGATACAATGAGCAGTTCTTC. This gives the protein CSATTSGGYNEQFF.

Note on this clonotype: The germline gene is not matched at one end of the junction; a read error may be the cause. The chain has TRBV2 and TRBJ2-1; D is unclear. CDR1 and CDR2 (germline): SNHLY, FYNNEI. This CDR3 has 15 amino acids. CDR3 in DNA: TGTGCCAGCACTGGTCGCAGAAGCTCCTGCAATGAGCAGTTCTTC. It encodes CASTGRRSSCNEQFF.

As to this clonotype: The CDR3 end shows no conserved phenylalanine or tryptophan, and so a read error is likely. The chain uses TRBV20-1 and TRBJ2-1; weak D call: TRBD2 (6 bases). This CDR3 has 10 residues. CDR1 and CDR2 (germline): DFQATT, SNEGSKA (reference sequence). Trimming pared 6 bases from V and 10 bases from J, leaving 10 bases between. This CDR3 is CSAGRNEQFS. CDR3 DNA: TGCAGTGCAGGGAGGAACGAGCAGTTCTCC.

A word on this clonotype: It may be a read error: a sequence one base away is much more abundant. The chain is built from TRBV20-1 and TRBJ2-7, with 7 bases that match TRBD1. V was pared by 3 bases and J by 12 bases, with 8 bases of the junction left unmatched. The germline CDR1 and CDR2 sequences are DFQATT and SNEGSKA (reference sequence). The CDR3 runs to 11 residues. CDR3 loop: CSASPGQQSYF. The CDR3 DNA reads TGCAGTGCTAGTCCGGGACAGCAGTCGTACTTC.

This clonotype has a count of ten or more. The chain links TRBV18 to TRBJ1-1; D ambiguous. V was shortened by 6 bases and J by 1 base, with 18 bases between the two germline ends. Germline CDR1 reads KGHSH; CDR2 reads LQKENI. CDR3 length equals 16 residues. CDR3 amino acids: CASSPPFRAENTEAFF. The CDR3 DNA sequence: TGTGCCAGCTCGCCTCCGTTCCGGGCGGAGAACACTGAAGCTTTCTTT.

V is TRBV19 and J is TRBJ1-4; a weak D match, TRBD1 (6 bases). The germline V and J ends were trimmed by 10 bases and 8 bases, with 23 bases remaining between them. The CDR3 consists of 15 residues. Germline V CDR1 and CDR2: LNHDA, SQIVND (reference sequence). CDR3 amino acids: CATSTPQGHREKLFF. The CDR3 DNA reads TGTGCCACCAGTACCCCCCAGGGACATCGGGAAAAACTGTTTTTT.

This clonotype was observed a handful of times. This chain links TRBV28 with TRBJ2-3; D may be TRBD1 (6 bases). V was clipped by 5 bases and J by 3 bases, with 24 bases between them. The CDR3 loop spans 18 amino acids. Per germline, CDR1 MDHEN and CDR2 SYDVKM. The CDR3 DNA sequence: TGTGCCAGCAGTCCCCAAACCGGGACAAGGGGCTTAACAGATACGCAGTATTTT. Translated, it gives CASSPQTGTRGLTDTQYF.

This clonotype was observed many times. V is TRBV24-1 and J is TRBJ2-6; 9 nucleotides match TRBD1. Losses at the gene ends were 4 bases for V and 2 bases for J; bases not matched to a gene: 11. From germline, CDR1 is KGHDR and CDR2 SFDVKD. The CDR3 extends over 19 amino acids. The CDR3 region has the DNA TGTGCCACCAGTGACGTCCCGGGACAGGGTCCCACTGGGGCCAACGTCCTGACTTTC. Amino acids: CATSDVPGQGPTGANVLTF.

Many counts were recorded for this clonotype. The V call is TRBV11-1, the J call TRBJ1-1; TRBD1 might be the D (5 bases). The CDR3 runs to 14 residues. Trimming took 1 base from V and 1 from J, leaving 7 bases between them. From germline, CDR1 is SGHAT and CDR2 FQDESV (reference sequence). For the CDR3, the DNA is TGTGCCAGCAGCTTAGGGACAACGAACACTGAAGCTTTCTTT. This encodes CASSLGTTNTEAFF.

The CDR3 loop is CSTPDSGSPGFF. The CDR3 region has the DNA TGCAGTACGCCAGATTCCGGGAGCCCGGGGTTCTTC. This sequence joins TRBV20-1 and TRBJ2-1; tentatively, D is TRBD2 (6 bases). V dropped 8 bases and J dropped 15 bases, with 23 bases sitting between them. This CDR3 contains 12 residues. Germline V gene data show CDR1 as DFQATT and CDR2 as SNEGSKA (reference sequence).

This clonotype was seen at least ten times. The chain joins TRBV20-1 to TRBJ2-2, with 8 bases matching TRBD2. The CDR3 totals 19 residues. V gave up 1 base and J gave up 3 bases; unmatched junction bases: 16. Looked up from germline, CDR1 is DFQATT and CDR2 is SNEGSKA (reference sequence). The CDR3 DNA is TGCAGTGCTAGAGTCTTCGGAAGCGGGAGAGGGGCCGACACCGGGGAGCTGTTTTTT. This encodes CSARVFGSGRGADTGELFF.

This clonotype appeared many times. The J gene is TRBJ1-1, the V gene TRBV20-1, with D uncertain. The CDR3 runs 13 residues. V lost 4 bases and J 1 base, leaving 10 bases between the germline ends. CDR1 is DFQATT, CDR2 SNEGSKA, per germline (reference sequence). CDR3 region: CSATDLENTEAFF. In DNA form, the CDR3 reads TGCAGTGCTACCGACCTCGAGAACACTGAAGCTTTCTTT.

Details on this clonotype: A read error is possible here, since a much larger clone lies one base away. The rearrangement links TRBV5-1 to TRBJ2-3; 8 positions agree with TRBD2. The CDR3 sequence is 15 residues long. CDR1 is SGHRS and CDR2 is YFSETQ in the germline V gene. This CDR3 is CASSFYTSGTGTQYF. The CDR3 region has the DNA TGCGCCAGCAGCTTTTATACTAGCGGCACAGGTACGCAGTATTTT.

This clonotype was recorded at least ten times. This chain joins TRBV7-3 and TRBJ2-1; D unclear. With 5 bases removed from V and 4 bases from J, the gap between germline ends came to 9 bases. Germline CDR1 SGHTA, CDR2 FQGTGA. The CDR3 has 13 residues. This chain's CDR3 is CASSPPPYNEQFF. CDR3 nucleotides: TGTGCCAGCAGCCCTCCTCCTTACAATGAGCAGTTCTTC.

This clonotype occurred many times. The chain's CDR3 is CASSPTLEGERTDTQYF. CDR3 nucleotides: TGTGCCAGCAGCCCCACGTTGGAGGGGGAGAGGACAGATACGCAGTATTTT. The chain joins TRBV9 to TRBJ2-3; D possibly matches TRBD1 or TRBD2 (6 bases each). Germline-derived CDR1 and CDR2 are SGDLS and YYNGEE. The CDR3 sequence is 17 residues long. The germline V and J ends were trimmed by 4 bases and 3 bases, with 21 bases remaining between them. Supplemented by reference TRBV9 and TRBJ2-3, the full variable domain reads DSGVTQTPKHLITATGQRVTLRCSPRSGDLSVYWYQQSLDQGLQFLIQYYNGEERAKGNILERFSAQQFPDLHSELNLSSLELGDSALYFCASSPTLEGERTDTQYFGPGTRLTVL.

Details on this clonotype: Being one base from a much bigger clone, this may be a read error. The chain is built from TRBV20-1 and TRBJ2-7, with 7 bases fitting TRBD1. The germline V gene has CDR1 DFQATT and CDR2 SNEGSKA (reference sequence). The CDR3 has 15 residues. J gave up 0 bases and V 6 bases, and 11 bases lay outside the gene matches. This chain's CDR3 is CSATPGTDSSYEQYF. The DNA for the CDR3 is TGCAGTGCCACTCCCGGGACAGACAGCTCCTACGAGCAGTACTTC.

Many counts were recorded for this clonotype. The chain is built from TRBV28 and TRBJ2-1; 9 bases align to TRBD2. CDR1 MDHEN and CDR2 SYDVKM come from the germline V gene. The CDR3 is made up of 14 amino acids. Trimming at V came to 3 bases and at J to 7 bases, leaving 4 bases not matched to a gene. CDR3 loop: CASSLRAGGNEQFF. CDR3 DNA sequence: TGTGCCAGCAGTTTGAGGGCGGGAGGGAATGAGCAGTTCTTC.

A note on this clonotype: A far larger clone differs by one base, so this is likely a read error. V and J are TRBV28 and TRBJ1-1; D perhaps matches TRBD1 (6 bases). Germline CDR1 MDHEN, CDR2 SYDVKM. The CDR3 consists of 13 residues. In DNA form, the CDR3 reads TGTGCCAGCTTAGGAGGGGACAATTCACCCCTCCCCTTT. Protein sequence: CASLGGDNSPLPF. The full variable domain, its missing parts supplied by reference TRBV28 and TRBJ1-1, is DVKVTQSSRYLVKRTGEKVFLECVQDMDHENMFWYRQDPGLGLRLIYFSYDVKMKEKGDIPEGYSVSREKKERFSLILESASTNQTSMYLCASLGGDNSPLPFGQGTRLTVV.

This clonotype was counted at least ten times. The chain carries TRBV6-4 and TRBJ2-1; possible D gene TRBD2, 6 bases. The V end lost 5 bases, the J end lost 4 bases, and 15 bases lay between the germline ends. Germline-derived CDR1 and CDR2 are MRHNA and SNTAGT. The CDR3 consists of 15 residues. DNA of the CDR3: TGTGCCAGCAGTAATATAGCGGATACTTACAATGAGCAGTTCTTC. Protein sequence: CASSNIADTYNEQFF.

This clonotype was recorded a few times. The chain is built from TRBV11-2 and TRBJ2-3; D possibly matches TRBD1 or TRBD2 (5 bases each). Germline V lookup: CDR1 SGHAT, CDR2 FQNNGV. V lost 8 bases and J 1 base, leaving 19 bases between the germline ends. This CDR3 has 16 amino acids. The CDR3, as DNA: TGTGCCAGCGCAGGGCGAGGGCTAATAGGCACAGATACGCAGTATTTT. This codes for CASAGRGLIGTDTQYF.

The chain recombines TRBV7-8 with TRBJ1-1, with TRBD1 identical over 10 bases. CDR1 SGHVS and CDR2 FQNEAQ come from the germline V gene. The CDR3 sequence is 16 residues long. V shed 4 bases, J shed 5 bases, and the junction held 10 bases outside the gene matches. The CDR3 loop reads CASSSDRGRVRTEAFF. The CDR3 coding sequence is TGTGCCAGCAGCTCTGACAGGGGGCGAGTGAGAACTGAAGCTTTCTTT.

Worth noting for this clonotype: At one of its ends the junction is not consistent with the germline gene, which may arise from a read error. The J gene is TRBJ1-4, the V gene TRBV20-1, with TRBD1 as a possible D gene (6 bases). Germline values: CDR1 DFQATT, CDR2 SNEGSKA (reference sequence). The CDR3 loop spans 13 amino acids. CDR3 loop: CSALRDNNEKLVF. The CDR3 coding sequence is TGTAGTGCTCTCCGGGACAATAATGAAAAACTGGTTTTT.